This TCR beta chain was identified during a study of response to subunit inactivated influenza vaccine. Overall study results and limits: The authors suggested that every seasonal influenza vaccination recruits few new T cells.

V was trimmed by 3 bases and J by 8 bases, leaving 18 bases between them. Germline V lookup: CDR1 SGDLS, CDR2 YYNGEE. CDR3 length equals 15 residues. MiXCR, applied by TCRdb to the RT-PCR reads, yields one record per CDR3 protein. This table holds about 170,000 distinct CDR3 sequences, less than 15% found once. In the case of this clonotype: As yet, its antigen is unknown.

The sample was also reused in another study, on T cells expressing NK-cell markers. This second study says: 5'RACE template switching with UMIs produced the TCR beta cDNA. HCMV seropositivity characterized seven of the eight sequenced donors, and seronegativity one. In several experiments, sorting was restricted to alpha-beta TCR T cells by an anti-gamma-delta TCR antibody.

This chain joins TRBV9 and TRBJ2-1; the D gene is possibly TRBD2 (6 bases). The clonotype originates from a man aged 50-59 years who received an inactivated influenza vaccine. The specimen was CD8+ T cells sorted from PBMCs, collected roughly 12 days after vaccination. The CDR3 loop reads CASSALATLIHEQFF. The CDR3 DNA reads TGTGCCAGCAGCGCACTAGCTACCCTAATCCATGAGCAGTTCTTC.